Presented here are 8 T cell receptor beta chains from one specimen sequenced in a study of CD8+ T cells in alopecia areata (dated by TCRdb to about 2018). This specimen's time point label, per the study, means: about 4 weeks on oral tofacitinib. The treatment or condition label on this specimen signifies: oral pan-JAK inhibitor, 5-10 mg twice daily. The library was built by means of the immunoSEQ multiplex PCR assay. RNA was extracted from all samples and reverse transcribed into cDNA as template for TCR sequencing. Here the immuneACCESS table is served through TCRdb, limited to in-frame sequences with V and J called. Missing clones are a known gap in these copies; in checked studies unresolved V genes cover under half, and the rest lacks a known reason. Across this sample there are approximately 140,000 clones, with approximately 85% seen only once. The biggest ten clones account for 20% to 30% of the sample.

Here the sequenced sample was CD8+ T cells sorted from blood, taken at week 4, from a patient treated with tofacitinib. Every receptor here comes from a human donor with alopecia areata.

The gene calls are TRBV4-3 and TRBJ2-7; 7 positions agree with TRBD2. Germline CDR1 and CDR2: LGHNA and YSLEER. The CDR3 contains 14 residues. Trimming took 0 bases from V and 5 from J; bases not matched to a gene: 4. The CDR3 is CASSQEGGIHEQYF. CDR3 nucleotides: TGCGCCAGCAGCCAAGAGGGAGGGATCCACGAGCAGTACTTC.

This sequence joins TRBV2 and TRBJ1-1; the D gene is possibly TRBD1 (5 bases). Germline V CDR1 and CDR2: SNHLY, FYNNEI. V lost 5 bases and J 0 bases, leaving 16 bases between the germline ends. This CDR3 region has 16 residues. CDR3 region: CASSPLRGGMNTEAFF. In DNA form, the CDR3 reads TGTGCCAGCAGTCCCCTTAGGGGCGGGATGAACACTGAAGCTTTCTTT.

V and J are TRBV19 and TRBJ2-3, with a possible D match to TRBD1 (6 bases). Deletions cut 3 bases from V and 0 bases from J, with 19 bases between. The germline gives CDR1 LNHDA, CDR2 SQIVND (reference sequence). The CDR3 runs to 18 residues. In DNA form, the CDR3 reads TGTGCCAGTAGTATCAGGGACAATTTTCAGGCTAGCACAGATACGCAGTATTTT. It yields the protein CASSIRDNFQASTDTQYF.

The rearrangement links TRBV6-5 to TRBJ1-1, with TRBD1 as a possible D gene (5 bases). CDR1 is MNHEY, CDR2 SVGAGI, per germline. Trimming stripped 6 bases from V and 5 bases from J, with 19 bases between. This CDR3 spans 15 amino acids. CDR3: CASSPGSGSRTEAFF. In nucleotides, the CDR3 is TGTGCCAGCAGCCCGGGCTCAGGGAGCAGGACTGAAGCTTTCTTT.

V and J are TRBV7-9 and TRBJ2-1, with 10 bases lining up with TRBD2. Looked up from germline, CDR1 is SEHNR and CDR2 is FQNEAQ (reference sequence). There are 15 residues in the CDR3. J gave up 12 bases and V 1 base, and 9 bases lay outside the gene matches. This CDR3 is CASSLVVAGGPTQFF. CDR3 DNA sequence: TGTGCCAGCAGCTTAGTGGTAGCGGGGGGCCCGACGCAGTTCTTC.

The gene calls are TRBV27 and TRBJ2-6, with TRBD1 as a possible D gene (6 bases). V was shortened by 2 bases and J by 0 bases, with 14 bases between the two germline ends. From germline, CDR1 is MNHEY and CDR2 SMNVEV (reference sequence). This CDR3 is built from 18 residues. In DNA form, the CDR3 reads TGTGCCAGCAGTTTAACAGGGTTGGTATACTCTGGGGCCAACGTCCTGACTTTC. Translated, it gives CASSLTGLVYSGANVLTF.

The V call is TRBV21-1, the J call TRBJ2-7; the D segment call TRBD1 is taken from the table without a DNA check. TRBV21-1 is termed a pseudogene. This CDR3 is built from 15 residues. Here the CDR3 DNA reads TGTGCCAGCAGCAAGGTGACAGGGTTAGTGTGGGAGCAGTACTTC. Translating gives CASSKVTGLVWEQYF.

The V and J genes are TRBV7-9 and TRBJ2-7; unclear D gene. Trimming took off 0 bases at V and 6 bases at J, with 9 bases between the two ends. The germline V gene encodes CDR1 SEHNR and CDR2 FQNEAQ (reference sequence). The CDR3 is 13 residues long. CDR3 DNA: TGTGCCAGCAGCTTAGCGGGGATGCGCGAGCAGTACTTC. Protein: CASSLAGMREQYF.